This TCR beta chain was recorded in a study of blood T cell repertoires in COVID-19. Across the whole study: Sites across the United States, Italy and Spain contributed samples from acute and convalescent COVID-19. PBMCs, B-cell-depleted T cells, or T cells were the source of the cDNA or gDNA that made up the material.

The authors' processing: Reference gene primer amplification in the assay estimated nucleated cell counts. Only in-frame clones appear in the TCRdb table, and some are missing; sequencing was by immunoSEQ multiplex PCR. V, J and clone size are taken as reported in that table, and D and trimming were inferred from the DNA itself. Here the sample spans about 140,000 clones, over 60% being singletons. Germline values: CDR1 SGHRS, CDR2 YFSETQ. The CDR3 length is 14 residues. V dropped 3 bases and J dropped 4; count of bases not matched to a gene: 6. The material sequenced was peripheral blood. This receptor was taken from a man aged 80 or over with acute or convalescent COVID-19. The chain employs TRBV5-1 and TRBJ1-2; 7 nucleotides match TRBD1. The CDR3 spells CASSSPGQLYGYTF. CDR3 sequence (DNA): TGCGCCAGCAGCTCGCCGGGACAGCTCTATGGCTACACCTTC.